This T cell receptor (beta chain) comes out of a study of Ad26.COV2.S vaccination and SARS-CoV-2 variants (dated by TCRdb to 2020 to 2023). Regarding the complete study: Donors in the vaccine arm were drawn from COV1001, a multicentre, randomized, double-blind, placebo-controlled phase I-IIa trial testing Ad26.COV2.S in healthy adults. Participants in the trial were split at random into five groups of five each, receiving low-dose or high-dose Ad26.COV2.S once or twice, or else placebo on both occasions. The specificity and breadth of SARS-CoV-2-reactive T cell receptors after Ad26.COV2.S vaccination were assessed by TCRbeta repertoire sequencing. The TCR-sequenced set comprised about 32 samples: some 20 Ad26.COV2.S vaccine recipients, 5 placebo recipients and 8 SARS-CoV-2 convalescent individuals. Dosing of Ad26.COV2.S was intramuscular, at either 5x10^10 or 1x10^11 viral particles, delivered as one shot or as two shots spaced 56 days apart. Throughout the experiments and outcome assessment, investigators stayed blinded to trial group allocation. Overall study results and their limits: Vaccine and placebo recipients had comparable non-spike TCR breadth, which fits with the vaccine containing only spike. Spike-specific TCR breadth was higher in Ad26.COV2.S recipients than in placebo recipients (P = 0.0014). The study was not powered for comparison of responses between vaccine doses or regimens. Substantial breadth of spike-specific CD8+ and CD4+ T cell responses was reported after vaccination. The authors noted that total T cell responses may have been underestimated by the TCR breadth and depth analyses.

A word on this clone: Its antigen remains unidentified. No much larger clonotype is one base removed from it; base qualities were not supplied.

The CDR3 numbers 16 residues from cysteine through phenylalanine. Solely the CDR3 DNA is kept, with 48 bases framed from the first base. As encoded in the germline V gene, CDR1 is SGHDT while CDR2 is YYEEEE. V is cut by 2 bases and J by 2 bases, and the space between the germline ends is 13 bases. The treatment or condition label here, explained by the study, means: over 15 received Ad26.COV2.S at low or high dose, single or two shots; a few received placebo; per-sample allocation not given. For vaccine and placebo recipients, repertoires were sequenced using samples collected on day 63 after the first injection. Cohort 1b enrolled some 25 adults aged 18-55 years at a single site in Boston, USA, between 29 July and 7 August 2020. As a vaccine, Ad26.COV2.S was a replication-incompetent adenovirus type 26 vector that expressed a prefusion-stabilized SARS-CoV-2 spike protein derived from the original Wuhan strain.

The immunoSEQ Assay was used to sequence TCRbeta CDR3 regions. After extraction, genomic DNA underwent amplification by bias-controlled multiplex PCR, followed by high-throughput sequencing. As for the authors' bioinformatics: To quantify the absolute abundance of every unique TCRbeta CDR3 region, sequences were collapsed and filtered. Usable DNA was measured by amplifying reference genes present in all nucleated cells, and TCRbeta template counts were normalized to that usable DNA to estimate T cell fraction. Repertoire TCRs were annotated as SARS-CoV-2-specific by exact matching of V gene, CDR3 amino acid sequence and J gene to a known reactive TCR set. The reference SARS-CoV-2 TCR set was derived from MIRA and filtered for enrichment in COVID-19-positive ImmuneCODE repertoires, a step that removed public or cross-reactive TCRs. Using the MIRA antigens, annotated TCRs were further analysed by specific ORF or by position within an ORF. Breadth was defined as annotated unique rearrangements over total unique productive rearrangements; depth was the summed frequency of those rearrangements. Two-sided Wilcoxon rank-sum tests were applied when comparing TCR breadth between groups. TCRdb took this table from immuneACCESS and kept in-frame rearrangements with V and J called. Such tables lack part of the clones; where checked against another copy, unresolved V genes explain under half of the gap, and the rest is unexplained. The V and J calls and clone size were taken over from that table, and D and trimming were inferred from the DNA. The sample records 200,000 to 250,000 clones, 88% of which are singletons. The ten most abundant clones make up around 11% of the sample.

Here the sequenced sample was peripheral blood, taken in a trial of Ad26.COV2.S vaccine versus placebo. The receptor chain draws on TRBV5-6 and TRBJ2-2; the best D guess is TRBD2, with 5 bases matching. The sequence came from a person aged 18 to 59 who received the Ad26.COV2.S COVID-19 vaccine or a placebo. CDR3 loop: CASSFYLGENTGELFF. The nucleotide sequence reads TGTGCCAGCAGCTTCTATCTCGGGGAAAACACCGGGGAGCTGTTTTTT.